The present TCR beta chain was sequenced within a study of cytomegalovirus exposure and HLA in healthy donors. Worth noting for this clone: Antigen specificity is unknown.

This PCR relied on a set of 60 Vbeta primers and 13 Jbeta primers. Method: immunoSEQ multiplex PCR; TCRdb's copy keeps in-frame clones and lacks some. In the table there are 85,000 to 90,000 clones, around four fifths of which are singletons. Study-level points and caveats: It was reported that TCR beta sequences correctly inferred the HLA-A and HLA-B alleles for most subjects. The presence/absence work took it that sequencing depth was about the same across donors. Earlier analysis found most TCR beta V segments productive about 90% or about 30% of the time. The likely origin of a cluster of highly shared sequence variants was a sequencing artifact.

The sequence came from a man aged 30-40 years in good health and CMV-seropositive. The source material was PBMCs.

DNA for the CDR3: TGCGCCAGCAGCCCCACCGGACTTTCGGGCTATGAGCAGTTCTTC. This codes for CASSPTGLSGYEQFF. The chain combines TRBV5-1 with TRBJ2-1; D perhaps matches TRBD2 (5 bases). With 4 bases removed from V and 8 bases from J, the gap between germline ends came to 19 bases. This CDR3 spans 15 amino acids. CDR1 SGHRS and CDR2 YFSETQ come from the germline V gene.